The TCR beta chain described here comes from a study of cytomegalovirus exposure and HLA in healthy donors. Notes on the study in general: Most observed TCR sequences were rare, whereas some public TCRs were detected in many donors.

With respect to this clone: Its antigen is not identified. In the same sample, other DNA sequences code for this CDR3.

The PCR used 60 Vbeta and 13 Jbeta primers. Here immunoSEQ multiplex PCR was the method, and the copy in TCRdb shows in-frame clones only, minus some. The sample includes approximately 190,000 clones, 82% of them seen just once. The CDR3 is 14 amino acids. With V trimmed by 3 bases and J by 6 bases, 9 bases remained unmatched. Germline assignment: CDR1 SGDLS and CDR2 YYNGEE. The chain links TRBV9 to TRBJ2-7; 7 nucleotides align to TRBD2. Input material: PBMCs. This clonotype was obtained from a woman under 30 in good health and CMV-seronegative. CDR3 in DNA: TGTGCCAGCAGCGAACTGGGAGGGAACGGCGAGCAGTACTTC. Encoded protein: CASSELGGNGEQYF.